This T cell receptor beta chain derives from a study of T cells after yellow fever vaccination. TCRdb re-called the 5' RACE reads with MiXCR, one entry per CDR3 protein. The data show just under 600,000 distinct CDR3 sequences, about 13% seen once. V was cut by 5 bases and J by 1 base, with 16 bases left in between. The CDR3 totals 16 residues. The V gene's germline CDR1 is SGHTA and CDR2 FQGTGA. Here the sequenced sample was PBMCs, taken on the day of the yellow fever booster vaccination. The TCR comes from a man aged 30 to 39 who received the YFV17D yellow fever vaccine. The chain has TRBV7-3 and TRBJ2-3, with a possible D match to TRBD2 (5 bases). The CDR3, as DNA: TGTGCCAGCAGCAAAATCGGGGTTCGGGGCACAGATACGCAGTATTTT. This sequence encodes CASSKIGVRGTDTQYF.